What follows are 30 T cell receptor beta chains derived from one specimen sequenced in a study of OX40 agonist ivuxolimab in advanced cancers. Assay: immunoSEQ multiplex PCR; the TCRdb copy retains only in-frame clones and omits some. The sample includes 60,000 to 100,000 clones, about 94% of them seen just once. Sequences were derived from CD4+ or CD8+ T cells sorted from blood, sampled in a trial of the OX40 agonist ivuxolimab. All receptors derive from an adult with an advanced solid tumor such as melanoma, head and neck, liver or kidney cancer.

The gene calls are TRBV2 and TRBJ2-7; TRBD2 matches 8 bases. CDR1 SNHLY and CDR2 FYNNEI come from the germline V gene. The length of the CDR3 is 16 residues. The V and J ends lost 3 bases and 0 bases, in that order; junction bases with no gene match: 7. The CDR3 loop reads CASSEKGGRSSYEQYF. The CDR3 DNA reads as TGTGCCAGCAGTGAGAAGGGCGGGAGGAGCTCCTACGAGCAGTACTTC.

The chain recombines TRBV6-5 with TRBJ2-5; D not resolved. Germline CDR1 is MNHEY and CDR2 is SVGAGI. The CDR3 length is 15 residues. Trimming shortened V by 2 bases and J by 1 base, and 11 bases separated the two germline ends. The CDR3 DNA reads as TGTGCCAGCAGTTACGAAGGGCTCTTCCAAGAGACCCAGTACTTC. Protein sequence: CASSYEGLFQETQYF.

The genes are TRBV9 and TRBJ2-3; possibly TRBD1 for D (7 bases). The V end lost 3 bases, the J end lost 5 bases, and 19 bases lay between the germline ends. The CDR3 is 16 residues long. Germline V CDR1 and CDR2: SGDLS, YYNGEE. CDR3 amino acids: CASSDGTAQGGDTQYF. For the CDR3, the DNA is TGTGCCAGCAGCGACGGGACAGCACAGGGAGGAGATACGCAGTATTTT.

The V gene is TRBV15, the J gene TRBJ2-7; 7 positions match TRBD1. This CDR3 is built from 14 residues. CDR1 and CDR2 from the germline V gene are LNHNV and YYDKDF (reference sequence). Trimming removed 5 bases from V and 1 base from J; junction bases left unmatched: 5. CDR3 nucleotide sequence: TGTGCCACCAGCTCACGGACAGGTTCCTACGAGCAGTACTTC. This translates into CATSSRTGSYEQYF.

J is TRBJ2-7 and V is TRBV5-6, with D hard to call. V lost 2 bases to trimming and J lost 7 bases, with 7 bases between them. Per the germline V gene, CDR1 is SGHDT and CDR2 is YYEEEE. This CDR3 has 11 residues. CDR3 bases: TGTGCCAGCAGCTTCGGGTTGGAGCAGTACTTC. Protein: CASSFGLEQYF.

The rearrangement joins TRBV9 to TRBJ1-2, with a weak D call TRBD1 (6 bases). The CDR3 runs to 15 residues. V was clipped by 3 bases and J by 0 bases, with 12 bases between them. In germline, CDR1 is SGDLS, CDR2 YYNGEE. The CDR3, as DNA: TGTGCCAGCAGCGCGGGGGGCACTCCTAACTATGGCTACACCTTC. Translating gives CASSAGGTPNYGYTF.

This sequence joins TRBV6-5 and TRBJ1-4; D unclear. The V gene's germline CDR1 is MNHEY and CDR2 SVGAGI. Deletions cut 7 bases from V and 0 bases from J, with 6 bases between. The CDR3 is made up of 13 amino acids. CDR3 DNA sequence: TGTGCCAGCACCAGGTCAACTAATGAAAAACTGTTTTTT. It is translated as CASTRSTNEKLFF.

This chain joins TRBV14 and TRBJ1-1; D is ambiguous. Germline CDR1 SGHDN, CDR2 FVKESK. The CDR3 has 16 residues. Trimming pared 0 bases from V and 1 base from J, leaving 12 bases between. The CDR3 is CASSQDLGQSNTEAFF. The CDR3 nucleotides are TGTGCCAGCAGCCAAGATCTGGGTCAGTCGAACACTGAAGCTTTCTTT.

CDR3 DNA sequence: TGTGCCAGCAGCCAAGAACTAGCGGGAGGATACTACGAGCAGTACTTC. Translation gives CASSQELAGGYYEQYF. The chain uses TRBV4-2 and TRBJ2-7, with 12 bases identical to TRBD2. CDR1 LGHNA and CDR2 YNFKEQ come from the germline V gene. V was pared by 0 bases and J by 3 bases, with 3 bases of the junction left unmatched. The CDR3 has 16 residues.

The chain is built from TRBV28 and TRBJ2-7; 8 bases match TRBD2. V was clipped by 5 bases and J by 3 bases; unmatched bases: 6. CDR1 is MDHEN and CDR2 is SYDVKM in the germline V gene. This CDR3 is built from 14 residues. The CDR3 region is CASSPAGGRYEQYF. DNA of the CDR3: TGTGCCAGCAGTCCCGCGGGGGGCCGCTACGAGCAGTACTTC.

V gene TRBV11-2 combines with J gene TRBJ1-2; 7 nucleotides line up with TRBD1. Germline V CDR1 and CDR2: SGHAT, FQNNGV. V lost 7 bases and J lost 7; bases outside the gene matches: 6. The CDR3 runs to 12 residues. The CDR3 loop is CASNADRVGYTF. Written as DNA, the CDR3 is TGTGCCAGCAACGCAGACAGGGTTGGCTACACCTTC.

The chain joins TRBV9 to TRBJ2-7; possibly TRBD1 for D (5 bases). The ends were cut back, 4 bases at V and 5 bases at J, with 16 bases in the middle. Germline assignment: CDR1 SGDLS and CDR2 YYNGEE. The CDR3 covers 14 residues. The CDR3 sequence: CASSPLEQADEQYF. The CDR3 DNA reads TGTGCCAGCAGCCCTCTAGAACAGGCCGACGAGCAGTACTTC.

The chain couples TRBV7-8 to TRBJ1-2, with D possibly matching TRBD1 (6 bases). V was clipped by 3 bases and J by 7 bases, with 21 bases between them. The CDR3 contains 16 residues. From germline, CDR1 is SGHVS and CDR2 FQNEAQ. The CDR3 protein is CASSFTGGLFGGGYTF. For the CDR3, the DNA is TGTGCCAGCAGCTTTACCGGGGGCCTCTTTGGGGGTGGCTACACCTTC.

A single count supports this clone. CDR3 sequence reads: CASSSYRGGLDEAFF. CDR3 nucleotide sequence: TGTGCCAGCAGCTCATATCGCGGGGGGCTAGATGAAGCTTTCTTT. The chain links TRBV7-9 to TRBJ1-1, with a tentative D call TRBD1 (6 bases). Trimming took 4 bases from V and 7 from J, leaving 19 bases between them. Germline-derived CDR1 and CDR2 are SEHNR and FQNEAQ (reference sequence). CDR3 length: 15 amino acids.

The chain joins TRBV4-3 to TRBJ2-1; tentative D call: TRBD1 (5 bases). There are 13 residues in the CDR3. V lost 2 bases and J 4 bases, leaving 6 bases between the germline ends. Germline V CDR1 and CDR2: LGHNA, YSLEER. CDR3 DNA: TGCGCCAGCAGCCAAACAGGATACAATGAGCAGTTCTTC. Translation gives CASSQTGYNEQFF.

This rearrangement joins TRBV10-3 to TRBJ2-7; TRBD2 matches 10 bases. CDR3 size: 13 residues. Looked up from germline, CDR1 is ENHRY and CDR2 is SYGVKD. V lost 7 bases, J lost 4 bases, and 4 bases stayed unmatched. The CDR3, as DNA: TGTGCCATCATGGCTAGCGGGAGATACGAGCAGTACTTC. It specifies CAIMASGRYEQYF.

The J gene is TRBJ1-4, the V gene TRBV5-1; D is ambiguous. Trimming left V 0 bases short and J 0 bases short, with 3 bases between. The CDR3 covers 14 residues. CDR1 is SGHRS, CDR2 YFSETQ, per germline. As DNA, the CDR3 is TGCGCCAGCAGCTTGGGCACAACTAATGAAAAACTGTTTTTT. It encodes CASSLGTTNEKLFF.

The V and J genes are TRBV5-8 and TRBJ1-2; D not resolved. V was cut by 4 bases and J by 2 bases, with 9 bases left in between. The CDR3 is 13 amino acids. Germline CDR1 reads SGHTS; CDR2 reads YDEGEE. The CDR3 DNA sequence: TGTGCCAGCAGCCACACAGAAAACTATGGCTACACCTTC. Translating gives CASSHTENYGYTF.

The V gene is TRBV6-5, the J gene TRBJ2-5; 8 positions agree with TRBD2. The CDR3 runs to 13 residues. The ends lost 7 bases at V and 5 bases at J; junction bases unmatched: 6. CDR1 and CDR2 (germline): MNHEY, SVGAGI. DNA of the CDR3: TGTGCCAGCAAGCGGGGGCCGTTGGAGACCCAGTACTTC. This translates into CASKRGPLETQYF.

The chain is built from TRBV27 and TRBJ2-7; D ambiguous. This CDR3 has 14 residues. Trimming removed 4 bases from V and 2 bases from J, with 12 bases in between. Germline V lookup: CDR1 MNHEY, CDR2 SMNVEV (reference sequence). The CDR3 coding sequence is TGTGCCAGCAGTTCTTCAATAGGACCCTACGAGCAGTACTTC. It is translated as CASSSSIGPYEQYF.

The chain recombines TRBV7-2 with TRBJ2-5; TRBD1 aligns across 7 bases. Per germline, CDR1 SGHTA and CDR2 FQGNSA. Germline trimming cut 6 bases from V and 3 bases from J; bases unmatched to any gene: 13. The CDR3 is 16 amino acids. CDR3 amino acids: CASRLPPDRVKETQYF. In nucleotides, the CDR3 is TGTGCCAGCAGGCTACCTCCTGACAGGGTAAAAGAGACCCAGTACTTC.

The V and J genes are TRBV18 and TRBJ2-7; TRBD1 aligns across 7 bases. The CDR3 totals 14 residues. Per germline, CDR1 KGHSH and CDR2 LQKENI. V shed 3 bases and J 2 bases; nucleotides not matched to a gene: 4. CDR3 in DNA: TGTGCCAGCTCACCCGCCGACAGGGCCTACGAGCAGTACTTC. Translating it yields CASSPADRAYEQYF.

A single count supports this clone. The chain joins TRBV13 to TRBJ2-5; D is possibly TRBD2 (5 bases). This CDR3 is 16 amino acids long. CDR1 and CDR2 from the germline V gene are PRHDT and FYEKMQ (reference sequence). V was pared by 4 bases and J by 1 base, with 16 bases between. The CDR3 DNA is TGTGCCAGCAGCTCCCTGAAGCGGACCACCCAAGAGACCCAGTACTTC. Its protein product is CASSSLKRTTQETQYF.

V usage is TRBV10-1 and J usage is TRBJ2-2; tentatively, D is TRBD1 or TRBD2 (5 bases each). This CDR3 spans 15 amino acids. Trimming shortened V by 8 bases and J by 0 bases, and 13 bases separated the two germline ends. CDR1 and CDR2 from the germline V gene are WNHNN and SYGVQD (reference sequence). The CDR3, as DNA: TGCGCCAGCTGTACCGGGACCCCGAACACCGGGGAGCTGTTTTTT. Translated: CASCTGTPNTGELFF.

The chain carries TRBV15 and TRBJ2-1; 8 bases line up with TRBD2. CDR1 and CDR2 (germline): LNHNV, YYDKDF (reference sequence). CDR3 length equals 16 residues. J was trimmed by 4 bases and V by 3 bases; bases with no gene match: 8. In DNA, the CDR3 is TGTGCCACCAGCAGGGGAGCTAGCGGGCTTTACAATGAGCAGTTCTTC. Amino acids: CATSRGASGLYNEQFF. The full variable domain, in which reference TRBV15 and TRBJ2-1 provide the parts outside the CDR3, is DAMVIQNPRYQVTQFGKPVTLSCSQTLNHNVMYWYQQKSSQAPKLLFHYYDKDFNNEADTPDNFQSRRPNTSFCFLDIRSPGLGDTAMYLCATSRGASGLYNEQFFGPGTRLTVL.

This chain uses TRBV19 with TRBJ2-7; D may be TRBD2 (6 bases). This CDR3 has 14 residues. Germline V CDR1 and CDR2: LNHDA, SQIVND (reference sequence). V was trimmed by 1 base and J by 6 bases, leaving 13 bases between them. For the CDR3, the DNA is TGTGCCAGTAGTATAGCGGGGACTGCGCCCGAGCAGTACTTC. Translated: CASSIAGTAPEQYF.

The CDR3 region is CASSSGLAGRNEQFF. The CDR3 DNA reads as TGTGCCAGCAGCTCGGGACTAGCAGGTCGGAATGAGCAGTTCTTC. This chain connects TRBV27 to TRBJ2-1, with 9 bases lining up with TRBD2. After removal of 6 bases from V and 7 bases from J, the junction contained 10 bases not matched to a gene. The CDR3 contains 15 residues. CDR1 is MNHEY and CDR2 is SMNVEV in the germline V gene (reference sequence).

This chain uses TRBV20-1 with TRBJ2-7; D unclear. CDR1 and CDR2 from the germline V gene are DFQATT and SNEGSKA (reference sequence). This CDR3 region has 11 residues. Trimming stripped 3 bases from V and 0 bases from J, with 3 bases between. The CDR3 DNA sequence: TGCAGTGCTAGGGGCTCCTACGAGCAGTACTTC. Encoded protein: CSARGSYEQYF.

The V gene is TRBV2, the J gene TRBJ2-5; D is uncertain. Trimming removed 10 bases at V and 0 bases at J, with 15 bases between. Looked up from germline, CDR1 is SNHLY and CDR2 is FYNNEI. The CDR3 runs to 14 residues. CDR3 sequence reads: CATHRFRDQETQYF. DNA of the CDR3: TGTGCCACCCACCGATTCCGGGACCAAGAGACCCAGTACTTC.

V gene TRBV7-2 combines with J gene TRBJ2-7; TRBD2 matches 9 bases. From germline, CDR1 is SGHTA and CDR2 FQGNSA. This CDR3 region has 18 residues. J was trimmed by 7 bases and V by 2 bases; bases with no gene match: 18. The CDR3 region has the DNA TGTGCCAGCAGCTTATCGGGGCTAGCGGGGACTTTAAGGGGGGAGCAGTACTTC. This translates into CASSLSGLAGTLRGEQYF.